This T cell receptor (beta chain) emerged from a study of shared clonotypes between healthy human individuals. About the research overall: Donors, aged 18 to 49, were a couple of women and a few men. Study conclusions and caveats: It was anticipated that sequencing depth would influence how many clonotypes donors shared.

This clone was observed once. Its target is unknown. Trimming took 5 bases from V and 0 from J, leaving 28 bases between them. This CDR3 is 21 amino acids long. Germline V gives CDR1 SGHTA, CDR2 FQGTGA. Positive CCR7 selection of CD45RO-negative cells yielded the naive CD8 cells, and terminally differentiated effector memory CD45RA+ cells were excluded. An assay was performed, and its level was deep. Measured with immunoSEQ multiplex PCR; TCRdb has only the in-frame clones, and not every one. The repertoire consists of roughly 2.1 million clones, with roughly 91% occurring once and the leading ten covering about 1.5%.

The sequenced material came from naive CD8+ T cells from PBMCs. The rearrangement joins TRBV7-3 to TRBJ2-2; weak D call: TRBD2 (5 bases). The clonotype was recovered from a young man in good health. Some clones in this sample may be carry-over from other donors' samples. The CDR3 spells CASSRNNLAKVALANTGELFF. DNA of the CDR3: TGTGCCAGCAGCCGAAACAATCTAGCTAAGGTCGCCTTAGCGAACACCGGGGAGCTGTTTTTT.